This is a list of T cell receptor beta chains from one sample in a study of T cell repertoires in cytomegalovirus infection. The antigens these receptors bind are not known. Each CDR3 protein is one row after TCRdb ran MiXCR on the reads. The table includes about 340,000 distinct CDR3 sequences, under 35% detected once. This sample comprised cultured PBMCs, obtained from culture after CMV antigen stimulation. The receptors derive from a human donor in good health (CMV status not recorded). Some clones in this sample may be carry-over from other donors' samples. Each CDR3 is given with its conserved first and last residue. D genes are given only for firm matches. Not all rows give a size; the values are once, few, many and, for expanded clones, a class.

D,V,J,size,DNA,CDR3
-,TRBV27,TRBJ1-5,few,TGTGCCAGCAGTTCCGATGGAGGGGAAAGGGGCAATCAGCCCCAGCATTTT,CASSSDGGERGNQPQHF
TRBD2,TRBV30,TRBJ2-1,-,TGTGCCTGGAGCGCCGCCAGGACTAGCGGGAGTCGAGATGAGCAGTTCTTC,CAWSAARTSGSRDEQFF
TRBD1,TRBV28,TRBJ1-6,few,TGTGCCAGCAGCTCGGGACAGGGGGCTTCACCCCTCCACTTT,CASSSGQGASPLHF
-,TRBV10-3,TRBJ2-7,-,TGTGCCATCAGTGAATTTCTAGCCCCGGACGAGCAGTACTTC,CAISEFLAPDEQYF
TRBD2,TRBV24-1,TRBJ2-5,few,TGTGCCACCAGTGGGGTAGCGGGACAAGAGACCCAGTACTTC,CATSGVAGQETQYF
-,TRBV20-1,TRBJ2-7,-,TGCAGTGCTACTCCTTACGAGCAGTACTTC,CSATPYEQYF
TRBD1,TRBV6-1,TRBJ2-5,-,TGTGCCAGCAGTGAAGGGACAGGGAAAGAGACCCAGTACTTC,CASSEGTGKETQYF
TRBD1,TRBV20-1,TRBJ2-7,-,TGCAGTGCTAGAGAACCGGGACAGGGGGCCGAGCAGTACTTC,CSAREPGQGAEQYF
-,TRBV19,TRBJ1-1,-,TGTGCCAGTAGTATGGGGGGCAGGGGAGAGGACACTGAAGCTTTCTTT,CASSMGGRGEDTEAFF
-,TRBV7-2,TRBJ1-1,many,TGTGCCAGCAGCCGATACACAGGCTTGAACACTGAAGCTTTCTTT,CASSRYTGLNTEAFF
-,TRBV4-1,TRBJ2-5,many,TGCGCCAGCAGCCAGGAGGCTAGCGTGGGGTGGACCCAGTACTTC,CASSQEASVGWTQYF